This TCR beta chain came from a study of blood T cell repertoires in COVID-19. Method: immunoSEQ multiplex PCR; TCRdb's copy keeps in-frame clones and lacks some. The table records 45,000 to 70,000 clones, 89% of them present only once. The CDR3 sequence is 15 residues long. V shed 3 bases, J shed 2 bases, and the junction held 7 bases outside the gene matches. Germline-derived CDR1 and CDR2 are SGDLS and YYNGEE. The chain joins TRBV9 to TRBJ1-1; 7 bases are a match to TRBD1. This receptor was taken from an older woman with active COVID-19. Source material: peripheral blood. CDR3 residues: CASSEPTGTNTEAFF. CDR3 DNA sequence: TGTGCCAGCAGCGAACCGACAGGGACCAACACTGAAGCTTTCTTT. Based on the CDR3 plus reference TRBV9 and TRBJ1-1, the full variable domain is DSGVTQTPKHLITATGQRVTLRCSPRSGDLSVYWYQQSLDQGLQFLIQYYNGEERAKGNILERFSAQQFPDLHSELNLSSLELGDSALYFCASSEPTGTNTEAFFGQGTRLTVV.